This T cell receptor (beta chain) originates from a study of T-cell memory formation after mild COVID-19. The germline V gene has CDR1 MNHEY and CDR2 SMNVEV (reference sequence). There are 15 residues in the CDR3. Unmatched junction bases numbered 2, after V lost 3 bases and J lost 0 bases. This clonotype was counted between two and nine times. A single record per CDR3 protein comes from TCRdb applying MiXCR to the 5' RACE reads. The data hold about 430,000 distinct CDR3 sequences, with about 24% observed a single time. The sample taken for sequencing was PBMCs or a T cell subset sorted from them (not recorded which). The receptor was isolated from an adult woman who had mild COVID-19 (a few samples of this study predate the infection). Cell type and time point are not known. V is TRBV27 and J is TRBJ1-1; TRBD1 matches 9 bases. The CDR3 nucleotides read TGTGCCAGCAGTTTGACAGGGGGTGTGAACACTGAAGCTTTCTTT. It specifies CASSLTGGVNTEAFF.